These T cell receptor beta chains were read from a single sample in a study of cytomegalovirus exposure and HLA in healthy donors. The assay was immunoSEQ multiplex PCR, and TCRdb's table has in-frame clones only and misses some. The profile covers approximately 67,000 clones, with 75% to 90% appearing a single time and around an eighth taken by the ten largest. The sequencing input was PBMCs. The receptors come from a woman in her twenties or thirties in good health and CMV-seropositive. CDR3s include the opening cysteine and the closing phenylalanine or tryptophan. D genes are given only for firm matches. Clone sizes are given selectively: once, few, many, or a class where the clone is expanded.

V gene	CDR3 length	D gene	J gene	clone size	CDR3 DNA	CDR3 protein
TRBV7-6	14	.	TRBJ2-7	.	TGTGCCAGCAGCTTAGGAACAGAGTCTTACGAGCAGTACTTC	CASSLGTESYEQYF
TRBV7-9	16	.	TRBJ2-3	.	TGTGCCAGCAGCTTAGGTGTCGGGGTAGGGCGAGATACGCAGTATTTT	CASSLGVGVGRDTQYF
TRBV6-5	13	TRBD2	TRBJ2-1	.	TGTGCCAGCAGTTACGGACTAGCCAATGAGCAGTTCTTC	CASSYGLANEQFF
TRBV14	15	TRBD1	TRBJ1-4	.	TGTGCCAGCAGCCAAAAAACAGGGGTGGACGAAAAACTGTTTTTT	CASSQKTGVDEKLFF
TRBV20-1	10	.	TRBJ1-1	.	TGCAGTGCGAGTAACACTGAAGCTTTCTTT	CSASNTEAFF
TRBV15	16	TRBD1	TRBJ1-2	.	TGTGCCACCAGCAGAGATCTCAACAGGGGCGAGTATGGCTACACCTTC	CATSRDLNRGEYGYTF
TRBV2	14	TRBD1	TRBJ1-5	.	TGTGCCAGCAGTACCCAGGGGGCGGGGCAGCCCCAGCATTTT	CASSTQGAGQPQHF
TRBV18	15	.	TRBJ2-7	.	TGTGCCAGCTCACTCAGGGTGGCAAGCTCCTACGAGCAGTACTTC	CASSLRVASSYEQYF
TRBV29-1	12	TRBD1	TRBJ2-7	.	TGCAGCGTTGAACTCCAGGGGGACGAGCAGTACTTC	CSVELQGDEQYF
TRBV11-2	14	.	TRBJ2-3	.	TGTGCCAGCAGCTTAGATGACTACACAGATACGCAGTATTTT	CASSLDDYTDTQYF
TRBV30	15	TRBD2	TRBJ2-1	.	TGTGCCTGGAGTGTACGCGGGAGCTCCTACAATGAGCAGTTCTTC	CAWSVRGSSYNEQFF
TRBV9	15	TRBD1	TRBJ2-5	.	TGTGCCAGCAGCCCAGAGGCAGGGGGCGGTGAGACCCAGTACTTC	CASSPEAGGGETQYF
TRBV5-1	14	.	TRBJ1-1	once	TGCGCCAGCAGCGATTGGACAGTTAACACTGAAGCTTTCTTT	CASSDWTVNTEAFF
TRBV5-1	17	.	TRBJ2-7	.	TGCGCCAGCAGCTTGGACAATTACGAGGGTGGATGGGGCGAGCAGTACTTC	CASSLDNYEGGWGEQYF
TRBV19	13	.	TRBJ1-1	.	TGTGCCAGTAGTCCGGCAGGCTTCACTGAAGCTTTCTTT	CASSPAGFTEAFF
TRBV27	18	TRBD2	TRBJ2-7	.	TGTGCCAGCAGTTTATCATTGCCGGGACTAGCGGGATCTTACGAGCAGTACTTC	CASSLSLPGLAGSYEQYF
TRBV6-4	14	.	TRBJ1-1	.	TGTGCCAGCAGTTCAGACAGGTCGACCACTGAAGCTTTCTTT	CASSSDRSTTEAFF
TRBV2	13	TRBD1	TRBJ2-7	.	TGTGCCAGCAGGACAGGGGATTTTCCCGAGCAGTACTTC	CASRTGDFPEQYF
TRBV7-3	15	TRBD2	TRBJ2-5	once	TGTGCCAGCAGCTTAAGTGGAGCGGGATCGGAGACCCAGTACTTC	CASSLSGAGSETQYF
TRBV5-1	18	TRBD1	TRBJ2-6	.	TGCGCCAGCAGCTTGGTGGGACAGGGGTCATCTGGGGCCAACGTCCTGACTTTC	CASSLVGQGSSGANVLTF
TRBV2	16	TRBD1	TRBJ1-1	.	TGTGCCAGCAACCCCCGGGACAGGGAATTGGGAACTGAAGCTTTCTTT	CASNPRDRELGTEAFF
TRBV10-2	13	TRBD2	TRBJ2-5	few	TGCGCCAGCACCCTAGCGGGACAAGAGACCCAGTACTTC	CASTLAGQETQYF
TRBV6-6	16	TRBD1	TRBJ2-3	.	TGTGCCAGCAGCCCTCCCGGGACAGGGTTTTCAGATACGCAGTATTTT	CASSPPGTGFSDTQYF
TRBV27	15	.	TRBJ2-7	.	TGTGCCAGCAGTCCTCCGGGAGCGGTATCCTACGAGCAGTACTTC	CASSPPGAVSYEQYF
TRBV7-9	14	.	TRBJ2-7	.	TGTGCCAGCAGCCACCGACAGGACTCCTACGAGCAGTACTTC	CASSHRQDSYEQYF
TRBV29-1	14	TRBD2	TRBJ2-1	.	TGCAGCGCTATAGCGGGAGGGTTGAATAATGAGCAGTTCTTC	CSAIAGGLNNEQFF